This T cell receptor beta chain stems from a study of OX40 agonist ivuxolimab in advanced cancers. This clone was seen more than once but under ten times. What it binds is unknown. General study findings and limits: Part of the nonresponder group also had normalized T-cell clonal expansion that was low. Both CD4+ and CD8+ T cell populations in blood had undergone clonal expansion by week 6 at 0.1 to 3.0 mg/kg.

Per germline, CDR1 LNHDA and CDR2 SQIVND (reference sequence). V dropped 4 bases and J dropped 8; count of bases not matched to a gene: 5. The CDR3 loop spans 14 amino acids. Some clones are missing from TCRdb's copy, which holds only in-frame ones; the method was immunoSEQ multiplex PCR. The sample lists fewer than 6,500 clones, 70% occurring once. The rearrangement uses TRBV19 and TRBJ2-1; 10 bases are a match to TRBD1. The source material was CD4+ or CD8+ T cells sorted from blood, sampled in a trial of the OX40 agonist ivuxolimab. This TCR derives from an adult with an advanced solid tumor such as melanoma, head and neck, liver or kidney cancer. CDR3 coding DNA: TGTGCCAGTAGTAAGACAGGGGGCGGGTATGAGCAGTTCTTC. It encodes CASSKTGGGYEQFF.